Sequencing of this TCR beta chain was carried out in a study of OX40 agonist ivuxolimab in advanced cancers. This clone was observed a single time. Sequencing used immunoSEQ multiplex PCR; TCRdb keeps in-frame clones, though not all of them. The sample carries approximately 82,000 clones, 85% to 90% recorded once. CDR1 and CDR2 (germline): SGDLS, YYNGEE. CDR3 length: 15 residues. With 2 bases removed from V and 1 base from J, the gap between germline ends came to 12 bases. The TCR was taken from an adult with an advanced solid tumor such as melanoma, head and neck, liver or kidney cancer. The rearrangement uses TRBV9 and TRBJ2-5; D not certain. Here the sequenced sample was CD4+ or CD8+ T cells sorted from blood, taken in a trial of the OX40 agonist ivuxolimab. The CDR3 loop is CASSVSGAPQETQYF. Written as DNA, the CDR3 is TGTGCCAGCAGCGTGAGTGGTGCCCCCCAAGAGACCCAGTACTTC.